The rows below give T cell receptor beta chains drawn from one sample of a study of blood T cell repertoires in COVID-19. TCRdb's copy holds only in-frame clones and misses some; the assay was immunoSEQ multiplex PCR. Of a few hundred thousand clones in the sample, approximately 86% were seen once. The sequenced sample consisted of peripheral blood. These receptor sequences come from a man in his forties who had recovered from COVID-19. Each CDR3 is given with its conserved first and last residue. D genes are given only for firm matches. The listing skips clone size in some rows; elsewhere it reads once, few, many or a size class.

V gene: TRBV5-1
D gene: -
clone size: -
CDR3 length: 14
J gene: TRBJ2-3
CDR3 DNA: TGCGCCAGCAGCCCCGGACAACGCACAGATACGCAGTATTTT
CDR3 protein: CASSPGQRTDTQYF

V gene: TRBV20-1
D gene: TRBD2
clone size: -
CDR3 length: 16
J gene: TRBJ2-3
CDR3 DNA: TGCAGTGCTAGTCGGCCAGCGGGGGGGCCCTTAGATACGCAGTATTTT
CDR3 protein: CSASRPAGGPLDTQYF

V gene: TRBV4-1
D gene: -
clone size: -
CDR3 length: 15
J gene: TRBJ2-1
CDR3 DNA: TGCGCCAGCAGCCAAGGTCGGGGGACCTACAATGAGCAGTTCTTC
CDR3 protein: CASSQGRGTYNEQFF

V gene: TRBV29-1
D gene: -
clone size: -
CDR3 length: 13
J gene: TRBJ1-4
CDR3 DNA: TGCAGCGTTGACCAGGGAGGGGGTGAAAAACTGTTTTTT
CDR3 protein: CSVDQGGGEKLFF

V gene: TRBV19
D gene: TRBD1
clone size: -
CDR3 length: 15
J gene: TRBJ1-1
CDR3 DNA: TGTGCCAGTAGTGAACAGGGGCCTGCTAACAGGGAAGCTTTCTTT
CDR3 protein: CASSEQGPANREAFF

V gene: TRBV14
D gene: TRBD1
clone size: -
CDR3 length: 17
J gene: TRBJ2-1
CDR3 DNA: TGTGCCAGCAGCCAAAACAAAAGCCGGGACAGGGTGGGTGAGCAGTTCTTC
CDR3 protein: CASSQNKSRDRVGEQFF

V gene: TRBV7-2
D gene: -
clone size: -
CDR3 length: 18
J gene: TRBJ1-2
CDR3 DNA: TGTGCCAGCAGCTTAGGGCCACCGGGACAACGAGCTAACTATGGCTACACCTTC
CDR3 protein: CASSLGPPGQRANYGYTF

V gene: TRBV6-2/TRBV6-3
D gene: -
clone size: few
CDR3 length: 13
J gene: TRBJ2-7
CDR3 DNA: TGTGCCAGCAACCCCAGCGTCTCCTACGAGCAGTACTTC
CDR3 protein: CASNPSVSYEQYF

V gene: TRBV6-5
D gene: TRBD2
clone size: -
CDR3 length: 15
J gene: TRBJ2-1
CDR3 DNA: TGTGCCAGCAGTCCCCGGCGGGGGGCCAGAGATGAGCAGTTCTTC
CDR3 protein: CASSPRRGARDEQFF

V gene: TRBV5-5
D gene: TRBD2
clone size: -
CDR3 length: 18
J gene: TRBJ2-3
CDR3 DNA: TGTGCCAGCAGCCGAACTAGCGGGGGGACTTTTAGCACAGATACGCAGTATTTT
CDR3 protein: CASSRTSGGTFSTDTQYF

V gene: TRBV7-9
D gene: -
clone size: few
CDR3 length: 12
J gene: TRBJ2-3
CDR3 DNA: TGTGCCAGCAGCTCAAGCACAGATACGCAGTATTTT
CDR3 protein: CASSSSTDTQYF

V gene: TRBV2
D gene: TRBD2
clone size: -
CDR3 length: 14
J gene: TRBJ2-1
CDR3 DNA: TGTGCGATGGGACTAGCGGCCGAAGGGAGTGAGCAGTTCTTC
CDR3 protein: CAMGLAAEGSEQFF

V gene: TRBV6-2/TRBV6-3
D gene: -
clone size: -
CDR3 length: 17
J gene: TRBJ2-3
CDR3 DNA: TGTGCCAGCACCCCGGTTGGTAGCGTGGCCAGCACAGATACGCAGTATTTT
CDR3 protein: CASTPVGSVASTDTQYF

V gene: TRBV7-6
D gene: TRBD1
clone size: -
CDR3 length: 15
J gene: TRBJ2-1
CDR3 DNA: TGTGCCAGCAGCTCCCTGGGACAGGGGCGGGCCGAGCAGTTCTTC
CDR3 protein: CASSSLGQGRAEQFF

V gene: TRBV27
D gene: TRBD1
clone size: -
CDR3 length: 13
J gene: TRBJ1-6
CDR3 DNA: TGTGCCAGCAGTTGGGACAGGAATTCACCCCTCCACTTT
CDR3 protein: CASSWDRNSPLHF

V gene: TRBV4-1
D gene: TRBD2
clone size: -
CDR3 length: 16
J gene: TRBJ2-7
CDR3 DNA: TGCGCCAGCAGCCAGGCCGGGACTAGCGGGACCTACGAGCAGTACTTC
CDR3 protein: CASSQAGTSGTYEQYF

V gene: TRBV5-6
D gene: TRBD2
clone size: -
CDR3 length: 15
J gene: TRBJ2-7
CDR3 DNA: TGTGCCAGCAGCTTTCCTTCGGGAGGGTCGGACGAGCAGTACTTC
CDR3 protein: CASSFPSGGSDEQYF